This paragraph reports one T cell receptor beta chain. This entry comes from a study of cytomegalovirus exposure and HLA in healthy donors. Trimming shortened V by 0 bases and J by 2 bases, and 15 bases separated the two germline ends. The germline V gene encodes CDR1 SGHRS and CDR2 YFSETQ. This CDR3 contains 16 residues. Libraries were prepared by immunoSEQ multiplex PCR; TCRdb keeps only in-frame clonotypes and omits some of them. The sample lists 220,000 or so clones, just over 90% occurring once. The chain carries TRBV5-1 and TRBJ2-7; D perhaps matches TRBD1 (5 bases). Source material: PBMCs. The clonotype comes from a woman under 30 in good health and CMV-seronegative. CDR3 sequence: CASSLGVQGSAYEQYF. The CDR3 DNA reads as TGCGCCAGCAGCTTGGGCGTCCAGGGAAGTGCCTACGAGCAGTACTTC.